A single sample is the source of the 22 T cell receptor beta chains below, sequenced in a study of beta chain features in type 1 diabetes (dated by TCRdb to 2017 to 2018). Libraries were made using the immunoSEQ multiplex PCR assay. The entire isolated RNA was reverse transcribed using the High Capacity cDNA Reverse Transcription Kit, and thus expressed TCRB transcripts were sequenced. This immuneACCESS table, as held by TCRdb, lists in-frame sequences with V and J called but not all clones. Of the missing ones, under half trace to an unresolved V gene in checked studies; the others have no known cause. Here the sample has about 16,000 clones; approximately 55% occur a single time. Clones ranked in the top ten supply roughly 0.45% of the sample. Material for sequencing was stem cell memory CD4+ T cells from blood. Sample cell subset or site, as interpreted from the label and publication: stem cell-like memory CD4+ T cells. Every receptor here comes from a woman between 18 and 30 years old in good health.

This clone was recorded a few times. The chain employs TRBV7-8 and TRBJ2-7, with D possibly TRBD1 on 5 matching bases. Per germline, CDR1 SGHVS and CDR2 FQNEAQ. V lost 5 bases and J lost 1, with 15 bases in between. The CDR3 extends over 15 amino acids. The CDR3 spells CASSPIRVGSYEQYF. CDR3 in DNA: TGTGCCAGCAGCCCAATCAGGGTGGGGTCCTACGAGCAGTACTTC.

DNA for the CDR3: TGTGCCAGCAGTGAAACAGGGCTGGGGACGGGTTTTAATGAAAAACTGTTTTTT. It yields the protein CASSETGLGTGFNEKLFF. The V call is TRBV6-1, the J call TRBJ1-4; D is possibly TRBD1 (6 bases). Germline V gene data show CDR1 as MNHNS and CDR2 as SASEGT. Trimming removed 2 bases from V and 4 bases from J, with 20 bases in between. The CDR3 contains 18 residues.

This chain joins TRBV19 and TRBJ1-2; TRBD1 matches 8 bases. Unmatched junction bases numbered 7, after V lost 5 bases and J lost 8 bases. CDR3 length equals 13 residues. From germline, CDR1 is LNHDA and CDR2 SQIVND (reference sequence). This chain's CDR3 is CASSYQGARGYTF. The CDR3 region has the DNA TGTGCCAGTAGTTATCAGGGGGCGAGAGGCTACACCTTC. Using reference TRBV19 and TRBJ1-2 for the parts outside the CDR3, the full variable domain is DGGITQSPKYLFRKEGQNVTLSCEQNLNHDAMYWYRQDPGQGLRLIYYSQIVNDFQKGDIAEGYSVSREKKESFPLTVTSAQKNPTAFYLCASSYQGARGYTFGSGTRLTVV.

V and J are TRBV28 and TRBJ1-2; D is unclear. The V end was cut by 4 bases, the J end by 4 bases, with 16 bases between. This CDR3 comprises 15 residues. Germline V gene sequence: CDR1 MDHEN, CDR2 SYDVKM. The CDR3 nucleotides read TGTGCCAGCAGTTCGCCATCGGGTAATCCCTATGGCTACACCTTC. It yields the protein CASSSPSGNPYGYTF.

DNA of the CDR3: TGTGCCAGCTCACAATGGGACAGAGGGGAAGAGACCCAGTACTTC. It yields the protein CASSQWDRGEETQYF. The V and J genes are TRBV18 and TRBJ2-5, with 7 bases matching TRBD1. There are 15 residues in the CDR3. Trimming at V came to 4 bases and at J to 3 bases, leaving 8 bases not matched to a gene. Germline assignment: CDR1 KGHSH and CDR2 LQKENI.

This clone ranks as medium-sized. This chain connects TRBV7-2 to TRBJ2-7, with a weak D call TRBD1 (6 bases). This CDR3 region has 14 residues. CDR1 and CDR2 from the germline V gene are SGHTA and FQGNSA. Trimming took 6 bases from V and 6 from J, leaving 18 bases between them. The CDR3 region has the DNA TGTGCCAGCAGTTTCGGCCAGGGGTCGGCCGAGCAGTACTTC. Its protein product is CASSFGQGSAEQYF.

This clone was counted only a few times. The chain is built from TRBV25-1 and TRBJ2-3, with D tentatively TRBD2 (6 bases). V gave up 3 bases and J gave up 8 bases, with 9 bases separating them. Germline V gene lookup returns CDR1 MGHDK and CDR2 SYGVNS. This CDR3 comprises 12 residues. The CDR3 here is CASSDPGVTQYF. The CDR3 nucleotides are TGTGCCAGCAGTGACCCGGGGGTTACGCAGTATTTT.

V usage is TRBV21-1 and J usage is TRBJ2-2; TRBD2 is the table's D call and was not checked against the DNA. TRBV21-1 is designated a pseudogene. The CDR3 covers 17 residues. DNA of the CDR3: TGTGCCAGCAGCAAAGCTGTTGGACCGGGATGTACCGGGGAGCTGTTTTTT. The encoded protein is CASSKAVGPGCTGELFF.

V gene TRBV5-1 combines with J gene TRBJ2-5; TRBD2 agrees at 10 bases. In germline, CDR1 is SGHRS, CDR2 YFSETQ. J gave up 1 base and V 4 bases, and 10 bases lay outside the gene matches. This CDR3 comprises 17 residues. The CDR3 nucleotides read TGCGCCAGCAGCCGTTCTAGCGGGAGAGGGGGCCAAGAGACCCAGTACTTC. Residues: CASSRSSGRGGQETQYF.

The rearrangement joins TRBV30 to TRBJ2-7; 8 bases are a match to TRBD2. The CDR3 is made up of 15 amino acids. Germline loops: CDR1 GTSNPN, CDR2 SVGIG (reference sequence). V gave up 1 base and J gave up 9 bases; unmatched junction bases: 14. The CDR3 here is CAWSGPSAGALGQYF. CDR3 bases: TGTGCCTGGAGTGGACCCTCAGCGGGGGCTCTCGGGCAGTACTTC.

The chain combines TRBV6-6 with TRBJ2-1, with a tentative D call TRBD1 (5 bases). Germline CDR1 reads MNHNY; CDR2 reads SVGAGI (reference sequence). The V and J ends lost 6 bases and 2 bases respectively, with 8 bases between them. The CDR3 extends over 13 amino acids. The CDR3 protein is CASSLDTYNEQFF. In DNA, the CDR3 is TGTGCCAGCAGCCTGGACACCTACAATGAGCAGTTCTTC.

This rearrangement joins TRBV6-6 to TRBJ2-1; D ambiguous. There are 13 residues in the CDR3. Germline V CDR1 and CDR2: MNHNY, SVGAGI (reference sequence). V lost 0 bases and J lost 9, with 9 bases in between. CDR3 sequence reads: CASSYSNSGEQFF. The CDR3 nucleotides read TGTGCCAGCAGTTACTCGAACTCGGGTGAGCAGTTCTTC.

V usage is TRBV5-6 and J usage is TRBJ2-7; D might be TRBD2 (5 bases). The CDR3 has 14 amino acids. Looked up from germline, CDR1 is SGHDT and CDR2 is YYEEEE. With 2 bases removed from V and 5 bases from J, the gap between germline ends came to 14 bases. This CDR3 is CASSFLRGWNEQYF. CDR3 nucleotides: TGTGCCAGCAGCTTCCTCCGGGGTTGGAACGAGCAGTACTTC.

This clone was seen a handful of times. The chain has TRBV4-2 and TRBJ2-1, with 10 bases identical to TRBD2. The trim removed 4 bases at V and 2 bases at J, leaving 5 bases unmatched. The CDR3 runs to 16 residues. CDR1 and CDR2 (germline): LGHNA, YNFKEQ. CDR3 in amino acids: CASSPSLAGAYNEQFF. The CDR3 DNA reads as TGTGCCAGCAGCCCGTCGCTAGCGGGAGCCTACAATGAGCAGTTCTTC.

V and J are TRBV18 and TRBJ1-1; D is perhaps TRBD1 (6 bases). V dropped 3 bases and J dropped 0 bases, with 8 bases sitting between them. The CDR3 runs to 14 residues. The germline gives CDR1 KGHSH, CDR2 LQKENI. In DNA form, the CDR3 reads TGTGCCAGCTCACCCGGACAGCTGAACACTGAAGCTTTCTTT. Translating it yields CASSPGQLNTEAFF.

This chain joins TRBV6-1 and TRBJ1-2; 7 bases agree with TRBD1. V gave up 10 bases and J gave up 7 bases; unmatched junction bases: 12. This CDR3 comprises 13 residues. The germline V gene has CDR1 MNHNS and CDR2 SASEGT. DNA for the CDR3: TGTGCCACGTTTACTCAGGGGGTAGGTGGCTACACCTTC. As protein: CATFTQGVGGYTF.

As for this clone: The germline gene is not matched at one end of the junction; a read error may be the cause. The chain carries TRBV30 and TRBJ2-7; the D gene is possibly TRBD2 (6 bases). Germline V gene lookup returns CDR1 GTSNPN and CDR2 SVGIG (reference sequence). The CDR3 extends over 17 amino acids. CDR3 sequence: CAWGVIRFSGLFYEQYF. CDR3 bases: TGTGCCTGGGGTGTCATAAGGTTTTCGGGACTCTTCTACGAGCAGTACTTC.

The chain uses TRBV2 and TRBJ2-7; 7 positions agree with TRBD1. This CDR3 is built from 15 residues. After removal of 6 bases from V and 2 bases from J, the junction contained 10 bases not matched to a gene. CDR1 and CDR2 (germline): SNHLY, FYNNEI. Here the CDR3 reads CASRLSGTETYEQYF. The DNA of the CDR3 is TGTGCCAGCAGATTATCCGGGACAGAGACCTACGAGCAGTACTTC. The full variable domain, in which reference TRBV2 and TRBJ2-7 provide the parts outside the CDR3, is EPEVTQTPSHQVTQMGQEVILRCVPISNHLYFYWYRQILGQKVEFLVSFYNNEISEKSEIFDDQFSVERPDGSNFTLKIRSTKLEDSAMYFCASRLSGTETYEQYFGPGTRLTVT.

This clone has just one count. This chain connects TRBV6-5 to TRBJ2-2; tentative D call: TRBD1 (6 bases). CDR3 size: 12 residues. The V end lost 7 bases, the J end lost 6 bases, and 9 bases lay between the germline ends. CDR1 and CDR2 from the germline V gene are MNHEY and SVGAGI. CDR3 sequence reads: CASKQGSGELFF. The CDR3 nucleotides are TGTGCCAGCAAACAGGGTTCCGGGGAGCTGTTTTTT.

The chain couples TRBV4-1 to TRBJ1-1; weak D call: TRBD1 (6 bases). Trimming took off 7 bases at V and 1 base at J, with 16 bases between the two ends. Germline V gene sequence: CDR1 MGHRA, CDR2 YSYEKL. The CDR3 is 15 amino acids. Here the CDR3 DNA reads TGCGCCAGCACCCGACCCGGGACACAGAACACTGAAGCTTTCTTT. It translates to CASTRPGTQNTEAFF.

The CDR3 reads CASSVDPYRSGELFF. DNA for the CDR3: TGTGCCAGCAGCGTAGACCCGTATCGGTCCGGGGAGCTGTTTTTT. The chain combines TRBV9 with TRBJ2-2; D not certain. From germline, CDR1 is SGDLS and CDR2 YYNGEE. CDR3 length: 15 amino acids. V was shortened by 0 bases and J by 6 bases, with 12 bases between the two germline ends.

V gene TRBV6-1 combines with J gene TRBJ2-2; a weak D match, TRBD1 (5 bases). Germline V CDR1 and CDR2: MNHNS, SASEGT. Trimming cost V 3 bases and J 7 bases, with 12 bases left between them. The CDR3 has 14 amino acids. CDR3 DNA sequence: TGTGCCAGCAGTGAGGACACGTTCAGCGGGGAGCTGTTTTTT. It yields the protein CASSEDTFSGELFF.